Below are 2 T cell receptor beta chains sequenced from a single sample in a study of T cell changes during pregnancy in multiple sclerosis. Profiling relied on immunoSEQ multiplex PCR, and the TCRdb table lists in-frame clones only, not all of them. The sample shows about 58,000 clones, about 90% of them seen only once. The material sequenced was CD4+ T cells from peripheral blood mononuclear cells, taken after pregnancy. These TCRs come from a female donor in good health, enrolled as a control in a pregnancy study.

This chain uses TRBV27 with TRBJ2-7, with 7 bases matching TRBD2. The germline gives CDR1 MNHEY, CDR2 SMNVEV (reference sequence). V was pared by 3 bases and J by 2 bases, with 7 bases of the junction left unmatched. This CDR3 contains 15 residues. The CDR3 sequence: CASSFLRGTAYEQYF. For the CDR3, the DNA is TGTGCCAGCAGTTTCTTGCGGGGGACCGCCTACGAGCAGTACTTC.

The V and J genes are TRBV5-1 and TRBJ2-1; D perhaps matches TRBD1 (5 bases). V was cut by 0 bases and J by 7 bases, with 14 bases left in between. This CDR3 has 15 amino acids. The germline CDR1 and CDR2 sequences are SGHRS and YFSETQ. The CDR3 nucleotides are TGCGCCAGCAGCTTGGGACAGACCCTTGGAAATGAGCAGTTCTTC. Protein sequence: CASSLGQTLGNEQFF.